This T cell receptor (beta chain) was sequenced in a study of T cell repertoires in cytomegalovirus infection. The overall study: It can be stated that public TCR beta signatures indicated CMV infection as well as a matching HLA type. Whole-study findings and limits: Carriers of CMV and the relevant HLA type were discriminated by public TCR beta frequency. Dominating the ex vivo response were TCR beta clonotypes that were CMV-specific and HLA-C-restricted.

Germline V gene sequence: CDR1 MNHEY, CDR2 SVGEGT. The J segment lost 4 bases and the V segment lost 1 base, leaving 6 bases of the junction unmatched. The CDR3 spans 16 residues. MiXCR, run by TCRdb on the reads, gives a single entry per CDR3 protein. The table has around 140,000 distinct CDR3 sequences, more than 25% seen once; the top ten hold roughly half. Regarding this clonotype: Its target is not known.

The sequences come from CD8+ T cells from cultured PBMCs, collected from culture after CMV antigen stimulation. The chain uses TRBV6-2 or TRBV6-3 and TRBJ2-1, with 8 nucleotides matching TRBD1. This receptor was identified in a human donor in good health (CMV status not recorded). Some clones in this sample may be carry-over from other donors' samples. The CDR3 DNA is TGTGCCAGCAGTTACTATCGACAGGGGAGTTACAATGAGCAGTTCTTC. As protein: CASSYYRQGSYNEQFF.